This is a list of T cell receptor beta chains from one sample in a study of PD-L1 blockade in urothelial cancer. Data came from immunoSEQ multiplex PCR; TCRdb stores just in-frame clones and leaves some out. In the table there are about 30,000 clones, 80% to 90% of which are singletons. The input for sequencing was PBMCs, taken around atezolizumab (anti-PD-L1) treatment. All receptors come from a man older than 75 with urothelial cancer. Each CDR3 is given with its conserved first and last residue. A D gene is named only where the DNA matches it firmly. Clone size appears in some rows only: once, few, many, or a class for an expanded clone.

d_call	j_call	v_call	clone_size	cdr3_nt	cdr3_aa
-	TRBJ2-1	TRBV28	-	TGTGCCAGCAGTACCCGGAGGGACCCCTACAATGAGCAGTTCTTC	CASSTRRDPYNEQFF
-	TRBJ1-3	TRBV7-2	-	TGTGCCAGCAGCTTCTCGGGTCGCGTAGGAAACACCATATATTTT	CASSFSGRVGNTIYF
-	TRBJ1-5	TRBV28	-	TGTGCCAGCAGACTCGGAGGTATCGGCGGTCAGCCCCAGCATTTT	CASRLGGIGGQPQHF
TRBD1	TRBJ2-7	TRBV7-8	-	TGTGCCAGCAGCTTAGATCCCGGACAGGGGGCTAGAAGCCGCTACGAGCAGTACTTC	CASSLDPGQGARSRYEQYF
-	TRBJ2-7	TRBV18	-	TGTGCCAGCTCACCACCATCTCTGTACGAGCAGTACTTC	CASSPPSLYEQYF
-	TRBJ2-3	TRBV28	-	TGTGCCAGCAATTACGGTGCTAGCACAGATACGCAGTATTTT	CASNYGASTDTQYF
TRBD1	TRBJ2-3	TRBV9	once	TGTGCCAGCAGCGTAGAGGACAGGGGTACAGATACGCAGTATTTT	CASSVEDRGTDTQYF
-	TRBJ2-7	TRBV6-1	-	TGTGCCAGCAAAGGACAGATCTACGAGCAGTACTTC	CASKGQIYEQYF
-	TRBJ2-5	TRBV9	-	TGTGCCAGCAGCGCCCAACAAGAGACCCAGTACTTC	CASSAQQETQYF
TRBD2	TRBJ2-2	TRBV6-6	-	TGTGCCAGCAGGACTAGCGCCAGATCCGGGGAGCTGTTTTTT	CASRTSARSGELFF
-	TRBJ2-5	TRBV20-1	few	TGCAGTGCTTATAAAGAGACCCAGTACTTC	CSAYKETQYF
-	TRBJ1-2	TRBV7-2	-	TGTGCCAGCAGCTTAATGGGACTGTCGGAGAGCTATGGCTACACCTTC	CASSLMGLSESYGYTF
TRBD1	TRBJ2-1	TRBV10-3	-	TGTGCCATCGGGACAGGCTCCGGGAATGAGCAGTTCTTC	CAIGTGSGNEQFF
-	TRBJ1-5	TRBV12-5	-	TGTGCTAGTGGGAACACAGGGAAGGGGCCCCAGCATTTT	CASGNTGKGPQHF
TRBD1	TRBJ1-2	TRBV7-8	-	TGTGCCAGCAGCGCATCCGGGACAGGGGGCGTCAGCTATGGCTACACCTTC	CASSASGTGGVSYGYTF
-	TRBJ1-1	TRBV7-9	-	TGTGCCAGCAATACACAGGGAGGGTCTGAAGCTTTCTTT	CASNTQGGSEAFF
TRBD2	TRBJ2-3	TRBV2	once	TGTGCCAGCAGTGAAGTAGGTGCTAGCGGATTCACAGATACGCAGTATTTT	CASSEVGASGFTDTQYF
TRBD2	TRBJ2-4	TRBV30	-	TGTGCCTGGGGACTAGCGGGAGTACTCATTCAGTACTTC	CAWGLAGVLIQYF
TRBD2	TRBJ2-5	TRBV19	-	TGTGCCAGTAGTGGACTTCCGCTCGGGACTAGCGGGAACCAAGAGACCCAGTACTTC	CASSGLPLGTSGNQETQYF
-	TRBJ1-1	TRBV11-2	-	TGTGCCAGCAGCTTAGTTGGAGGCATGAACACTGAAGCTTTCTTT	CASSLVGGMNTEAFF
TRBD1	TRBJ1-5	TRBV5-6	-	TGTGCCAGCAGCTTGGCGAGGACAGGGGGCTCGAATCAGCCCCAGCATTTT	CASSLARTGGSNQPQHF
-	TRBJ2-5	TRBV18	-	TGTGCCAGCTCGCCTCAACCCAGGCGTGGGGAGACCCAGTACTTC	CASSPQPRRGETQYF
TRBD1	TRBJ2-7	TRBV28	-	TGTGCCAGCAGTTCCCACAGGGGGCTGGGGACCTACGAGCAGTACTTC	CASSSHRGLGTYEQYF
-	TRBJ2-7	TRBV27	-	TGTGCCAGCAGTTCCCGCCCGGGGGTAAGCGAGCAGTACTTC	CASSSRPGVSEQYF
TRBD1	TRBJ2-3	TRBV5-1	-	TGCGCCAGCAGCCCCCGACAGGGGACAGATACGCAGTATTTT	CASSPRQGTDTQYF
-	TRBJ2-1	TRBV29-1	once	TGCAGCGTTGGGCTACAGAGCTCCTACAATGAGCAGTTCTTC	CSVGLQSSYNEQFF
TRBD2	TRBJ2-3	TRBV5-1	-	TGCGCCAGCAGCTTGTTCGGGGGGAAGGTCGCAGATACGCAGTATTTT	CASSLFGGKVADTQYF
TRBD2	TRBJ2-1	TRBV7-2	few	TGTGCCAGCAGCTTGTCCCCACTAGCGGGAGGAGGGAATGAGCAGTTCTTC	CASSLSPLAGGGNEQFF
-	TRBJ2-1	TRBV18	-	TGTGCCAGCTCACTGCTTTCGAGGATGGGTGAGCAGTTCTTC	CASSLLSRMGEQFF
-	TRBJ2-5	TRBV5-4	-	TGTGCCAGCAGCTCGGATTCGCGGGAGACCCAGTACTTC	CASSSDSRETQYF
-	TRBJ2-3	TRBV7-9	-	TGTGCCAGCAGCTCGAGGATCAGCACAGATACGCAGTATTTT	CASSSRISTDTQYF
-	TRBJ2-7	TRBV10-3	-	TGTGCCATCAGCGATCGGGAGACCTACGAGCAGTACTTC	CAISDRETYEQYF
TRBD2	TRBJ2-3	TRBV29-1	-	TGCAGCGGGACTAGCGGGAGTTCTGAAGATACGCAGTATTTT	CSGTSGSSEDTQYF
TRBD2	TRBJ2-3	TRBV29-1	-	TGCAGCGCAGCGGGGTCCACAGATACGCAGTATTTT	CSAAGSTDTQYF
-	TRBJ2-5	TRBV7-2	-	TGTGCCAGCAGCTTAGGTTCAGGGGTGGAGACCCAGTACTTC	CASSLGSGVETQYF
TRBD2	TRBJ2-7	TRBV18	-	TGTGCCAGCTCACAGTTAACTAGCGGGAGAATTGGCGAGCAGTACTTC	CASSQLTSGRIGEQYF
-	TRBJ2-2	TRBV5-1	-	TGCGCCAGCAGTCGGGACTCCGGCACCGGGGAGCTGTTTTTT	CASSRDSGTGELFF
TRBD2	TRBJ2-1	TRBV18	-	TGTGCCAGCTCACCAAGGGCGGGAGGAGGAATAAATGAGCAGTTCTTC	CASSPRAGGGINEQFF
TRBD1	TRBJ1-5	TRBV18	-	TGTGCCAGCTCACCAACAGGGGGCAATCAGCCCCAGCATTTT	CASSPTGGNQPQHF
TRBD1	TRBJ1-3	TRBV6-1	-	TGTGCCAGCAGACCGGGACAGGGGAGAGGAAACACCATATATTTT	CASRPGQGRGNTIYF
-	TRBJ2-7	TRBV5-6	once	TGTGCCAGCGCCCCGGGGAGGCGGGGCGGCGAGCAGTACTTC	CASAPGRRGGEQYF
TRBD2	TRBJ2-3	TRBV10-3	once	TGTGCCATCAGCTCGGGACTAGCGGCCACAGATACGCAGTATTTT	CAISSGLAATDTQYF
TRBD1	TRBJ2-1	TRBV7-2	-	TGTGCCACAAACAGGGGCCTTGATTACAATGAGCAGTTCTTC	CATNRGLDYNEQFF
TRBD2	TRBJ2-5	TRBV5-6	-	TGTGCCAGCAGCTTTGGGACTAACCAAGAGACCCAGTACTTC	CASSFGTNQETQYF
-	TRBJ2-2	TRBV19	-	TGTGCCAGTAGTATCGGTACCACCGGGGAGCTGTTTTTT	CASSIGTTGELFF
TRBD2	TRBJ2-1	TRBV29-1	-	TGCAGCGTTGAACGGGCTAGCGGATCTTACAATGAGCAGTTCTTC	CSVERASGSYNEQFF
-	TRBJ2-3	TRBV11-2	-	TGTGCCAGCAGCTTTGCTGTGGCGGGCACAGATACGCAGTATTTT	CASSFAVAGTDTQYF
-	TRBJ2-2	TRBV10-1	few	TGCGCCAGCAGTGCGAGGCGGGAAGCCTCTAACACCGGGGAGCTGTTTTTT	CASSARREASNTGELFF
-	TRBJ2-2	TRBV2	-	TGTGCCAGCAGTGCGGCCCAGGCTCTCACCGGGGAGCTGTTTTTT	CASSAAQALTGELFF
-	TRBJ2-1	TRBV2	-	TGTGCCAGCACCAGCGGTCCTTCCTACAATGAGCAGTTCTTC	CASTSGPSYNEQFF
-	TRBJ1-2	TRBV6-1	-	TGTGCCAGCAGTGGAGACATCGACAGTAACTATGGCTACACCTTC	CASSGDIDSNYGYTF
TRBD2	TRBJ2-5	TRBV28	-	TGTGCCAGCAGTTCGGTATGGGGGGGGCAAGAGACCCAGTACTTC	CASSSVWGGQETQYF
TRBD2	TRBJ2-2	TRBV27	-	TGTGCCAGCAGGGGACTAGCGGGGGCCGGGGAGCTGTTTTTT	CASRGLAGAGELFF
-	TRBJ1-5	TRBV19	-	TGTGCCAGTAGTCCCGAAGGGGTGAGCAATCAGCCCCAGCATTTT	CASSPEGVSNQPQHF
TRBD1	TRBJ1-1	TRBV6-6	-	TGTGCCAGCAGAGGGGGCGCCGCTGAAGCTTTCTTT	CASRGGAAEAFF
TRBD1	TRBJ1-1	TRBV5-1	-	TGCGCCAGCAGCCACACAGGGGGGAACACTGAAGCTTTCTTT	CASSHTGGNTEAFF
TRBD1	TRBJ1-2	TRBV6-1	-	TGTGCCAGCAGTGAAAAGGGACAGTCCTTTGGCTACACCTTC	CASSEKGQSFGYTF
-	TRBJ1-3	TRBV4-3	-	TGCGCCAGCAGCCAAGATTTCGGGGGGACGGCTGGAAACACCATATATTTT	CASSQDFGGTAGNTIYF
TRBD1	TRBJ2-4	TRBV4-1	-	TGCGCCAGCAGCCATCAGGGACAGGGCAAAAACATTCAGTACTTC	CASSHQGQGKNIQYF